Presented here are 14 T cell receptor beta chains from one specimen sequenced in a study of PD-1 blockade in classical Hodgkin lymphoma (dated by TCRdb to 2018 to 2020). Libraries were prepared through the immunoSEQ multiplex PCR assay. In TCRdb, the immuneACCESS table is reduced to in-frame sequences with V and J assigned. These tables do not hold every clone; where another copy was compared, an unresolved V gene accounts for under half, and the others remain unexplained. Within this sample are roughly 40,000 clones, with 70% to 80% of them counted one time only. The ten biggest clones cover approximately 3% of the sample. This sample's time point label indicates: cycle 1 day 1 (C1D1), immediately before nivolumab initiation. Relapse after autologous stem cell transplantation had occurred in all trial patients, and cohorts A, B and C were distinguished by prior brentuximab vedotin exposure. The input for sequencing was peripheral blood mononuclear cells (PBMCs), taken at baseline. These receptors all come from a human donor with classical Hodgkin lymphoma.

The chain combines TRBV11-3 with TRBJ2-2, with D perhaps matching TRBD1 or TRBD2 (5 bases each). Germline CDR1 and CDR2: SGHNT and YENEEA. V was trimmed by 4 bases and J by 6 bases, leaving 15 bases between them. This CDR3 has 15 amino acids. This CDR3 reads CASSWGRGVSGELFF. The CDR3 DNA is TGTGCCAGCAGCTGGGGAAGGGGAGTGTCCGGGGAGCTGTTTTTT.

The CDR3: CASSLGGGPDEQYF. The DNA for the CDR3 is TGTGCCAGCAGCTTAGGTGGGGGGCCCGACGAGCAGTACTTC. The rearrangement uses TRBV7-6 and TRBJ2-7; D may correspond to TRBD1 or TRBD2 (6 bases each). CDR1 is SGHVS and CDR2 is FNYEAQ in the germline V gene. CDR3 size: 14 residues. V was shortened by 1 base and J by 5 bases, with 12 bases between the two germline ends.

The genes are TRBV19 and TRBJ1-5, with TRBD1 matching 9 bases. Germline assignment: CDR1 LNHDA and CDR2 SQIVND (reference sequence). The junction had 4 bases not matched to a gene; V was cut back by 3 bases and J by 1 base. The CDR3 spans 16 residues. The CDR3 loop reads CASSMTGGFSNQPQHF. The CDR3 DNA is TGTGCCAGTAGTATGACAGGGGGGTTCAGCAATCAGCCCCAGCATTTT.

This chain uses TRBV7-3 with TRBJ2-1, with 8 bases lining up with TRBD1. Germline V gives CDR1 SGHTA, CDR2 FQGTGA. V lost 6 bases, J lost 4 bases, and 8 bases stayed unmatched. The CDR3 is made up of 15 amino acids. In DNA form, the CDR3 reads TGTGCCAGCAGAAAGACAGGGGAGTATTACAATGAGCAGTTCTTC. Amino acids: CASRKTGEYYNEQFF.

The chain carries TRBV7-9 and TRBJ1-1, with a tentative D call TRBD1 (5 bases). The germline gives CDR1 SEHNR, CDR2 FQNEAQ (reference sequence). Between the trimmed V and J ends, which lost 7 bases and 6 bases, there was a span of 15 bases. The CDR3 totals 13 residues. In DNA form, the CDR3 reads TGTGCCAGCATAGGGGTAGGGACCTCTGAAGCTTTCTTT. This codes for CASIGVGTSEAFF.

This clone was observed a single time. The chain carries TRBV5-6 and TRBJ1-1; 8 bases agree with TRBD1. In germline, CDR1 is SGHDT, CDR2 YYEEEE. V trimming: 2 bases; J trimming: 2 bases; junction bases outside the gene matches: 11. The CDR3 runs to 17 residues. CDR3 nucleotides: TGTGCCAGCAGCTTCCCCGCCAGCGGACAGGGTAACACTGAAGCTTTCTTT. Residues: CASSFPASGQGNTEAFF. The entire variable domain, with the rest obtained from reference TRBV5-6 and TRBJ1-1, is as follows: DAGVTQSPTHLIKTRGQQVTLRCSPKSGHDTVSWYQQALGQGPQFIFQYYEEEERQRGNFPDRFSGHQFPNYSSELNVNALLLGDSALYLCASSFPASGQGNTEAFFGQGTRLTVV.

The rearrangement joins TRBV4-3 to TRBJ2-7, with D perhaps assigned TRBD1 or TRBD2 (5 bases each). Germline V gene data show CDR1 as LGHNA and CDR2 as YSLEER. The ends were cut back, 3 bases at V and 2 bases at J, with 11 bases in the middle. This CDR3 comprises 14 residues. The CDR3 bases are TGCGCCAGCAGCCAGAGGGACGGTCCCTACGAGCAGTACTTC. Encoded protein: CASSQRDGPYEQYF.

The genes are TRBV6-1 and TRBJ1-1; D might be TRBD1 (5 bases). V was clipped by 3 bases and J by 10 bases, with 33 bases between them. CDR1 and CDR2 from the germline V gene are MNHNS and SASEGT. This CDR3 region has 19 residues. The CDR3 spells CASSDFLRGETDSSLGAFF. In nucleotides, the CDR3 is TGTGCCAGCAGTGACTTCCTTAGGGGAGAGACAGACTCGTCGTTGGGAGCTTTCTTT.

The CDR3 sequence: CASSRQDSAYGYTF. CDR3 nucleotides: TGTGCCAGCAGCCGACAGGATTCTGCCTATGGCTACACCTTC. This sequence joins TRBV7-8 and TRBJ1-2; D might be TRBD1 (6 bases). The length of the CDR3 is 14 residues. V lost 5 bases to trimming and J lost 4 bases, with 14 bases between them. In germline, CDR1 is SGHVS, CDR2 FQNEAQ.

The chain's CDR3 is CASSSVSSDRDGYTF. CDR3 in DNA: TGTGCCAGCAGCTCTGTCTCTTCTGACCGCGATGGCTACACCTTC. This rearrangement joins TRBV7-8 to TRBJ1-2; D remains ambiguous. Germline lookup yields CDR1 SGHVS and CDR2 FQNEAQ. Trimming shortened V by 4 bases and J by 6 bases, and 18 bases separated the two germline ends. The CDR3 covers 15 residues.

The V gene is TRBV28, the J gene TRBJ2-2; TRBD2 might be the D (7 bases). This CDR3 is 16 amino acids long. V was shortened by 2 bases and J by 0 bases, with 10 bases between the two germline ends. Germline assignment: CDR1 MDHEN and CDR2 SYDVKM. The chain's CDR3 is CASSLKGGSNTGELFF. The DNA for the CDR3 is TGTGCCAGCAGTTTAAAGGGGGGGTCGAACACCGGGGAGCTGTTTTTT.

V and J are TRBV4-3 and TRBJ2-7; 11 positions agree with TRBD1. The CDR3 spans 15 residues. V lost 1 base and J lost 4; bases outside the gene matches: 3. CDR1 is LGHNA, CDR2 YSLEER, per germline. CDR3 nucleotides: TGCGCCAGCAGCCAAGGTGGGACAGGGGGTTACGAGCAGTACTTC. This encodes CASSQGGTGGYEQYF.

The CDR3 coding sequence is TGTGCCAGCAGCCAGGACGTAAACCAGCCCCAGCATTTT. Translation gives CASSQDVNQPQHF. This rearrangement joins TRBV7-9 to TRBJ1-5, with D hard to call. Germline V gene data show CDR1 as SEHNR and CDR2 as FQNEAQ (reference sequence). Trimming took off 5 bases at V and 7 bases at J, with 12 bases between the two ends. This CDR3 contains 13 residues. The full variable domain, in which reference TRBV7-9 and TRBJ1-5 provide the parts outside the CDR3, is DTGVSQNPRHKITKRGQNVTFRCDPISEHNRLYWYRQTLGQGPEFLTYFQNEAQLEKSRLLSDRFSAERPKGSFSTLEIQRTEQGDSAMYLCASSQDVNQPQHFGDGTRLSIL.

The chain joins TRBV6-5 to TRBJ2-3; D ambiguous. This CDR3 contains 14 residues. Trimming left V 2 bases short and J 4 bases short, with 10 bases between. Per germline, CDR1 MNHEY and CDR2 SVGAGI. The CDR3 here is CASSYNGPPDTQYF. In DNA form, the CDR3 reads TGTGCCAGCAGTTACAACGGTCCCCCAGATACGCAGTATTTT.